Given below is one T cell receptor (beta chain) in context. This clone came up once. Its specific antigen is unknown. One base away there is no much larger clone; base qualities are not given. Libraries were prepared through the immunoSEQ multiplex PCR assay. The authors' analysis ran thus. A statistical classification framework was developed to diagnose cytomegalovirus status using the catalog of TCR beta chain sequences. Held by TCRdb, this immuneACCESS table contains in-frame sequences only and omits some clones. Under half of the omission traces to an unresolved V gene where checked; the cause of the rest is unknown. The V and J calls and clone size were taken over from that table, and D and trimming were inferred from the DNA. This sample is represented by 150,000 to 200,000 clones; approximately 87% of them were singletons. The ten largest clonotypes hold approximately 1.4% of the sample. The donors were included in the validation cohort of some 120 subjects, a group kept apart from the approximately 650-subject first cohort.

CDR1 and CDR2, per the germline V gene, are SGHVS and FNYEAQ. CDR3 length: 15 amino acids, cysteine to phenylalanine. Here the CDR3 DNA is all that survives: 45 bases in frame from base 1. The V end gives up 5 bases and the J end 3 bases, leaving 9 bases in the junction not matched to a gene. This sample is drawn from a study of cytomegalovirus exposure and HLA in healthy donors (dated by TCRdb to 2015 to 2018). Some background on the complete study: The roughly 670 repertoires of the first cohort and the 110 or so validation repertoires were produced on the same platform, according to a later analysis. High-throughput TCR immunosequencing, statistical association of individual TCRs with disease status, and machine learning were combined to predict cytomegalovirus infection status. The study aimed to test whether signatures of past pathogen exposure could be identified by cataloging public T cell receptors. Along with the approximately 650-subject first cohort, a separate validation cohort of 120 different subjects was used. Summary of the overall study and its limitations: While some public TCRs were present in many individuals, most TCR sequences turned up only very rarely across donors. In vitro tests confirmed that three of the cytomegalovirus-associated TCR beta chains recognize cytomegalovirus antigens. It was suggested by the authors that the approach could potentially be generalized to other disease states and immunological phenotypes. All 120 or so repertoires were used to score co-occurrence in the validation cohort in a later analysis, because that analysis had no HLA typing for the cohort. In a later analysis, TCRs clustered in the first cohort were found to also tend to co-occur in the 120 validation repertoires, with approximately 95% of cluster scores above 0. The study listed 150 to 200 TCR beta chains as associated with cytomegalovirus. The classifier was reported to diagnose cytomegalovirus status with high specificity and sensitivity in both the original and validation cohorts.

The rearrangement joined TRBV7-6 to TRBJ2-7; the junction holds 8 bases that match TRBD1. The sequenced sample consisted of PBMCs. This sequence originates from a woman in her twenties or thirties in good health and CMV-seronegative. The DNA is TGTGCCAGCAGCCCCTACCCCGGGACAGGCTACGAGCAGTACTTC. This gives the protein CASSPYPGTGYEQYF.